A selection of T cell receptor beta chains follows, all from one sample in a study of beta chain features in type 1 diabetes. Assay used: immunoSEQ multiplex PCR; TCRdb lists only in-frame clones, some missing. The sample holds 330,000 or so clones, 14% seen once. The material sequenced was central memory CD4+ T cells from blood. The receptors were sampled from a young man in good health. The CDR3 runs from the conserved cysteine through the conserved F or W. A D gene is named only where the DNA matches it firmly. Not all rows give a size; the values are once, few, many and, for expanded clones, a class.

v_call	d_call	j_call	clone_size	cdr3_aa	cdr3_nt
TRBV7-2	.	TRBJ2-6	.	CASSQSGAQLSSGANVLTF	TGTGCCAGCAGTCAAAGTGGGGCACAGCTCAGCTCTGGGGCCAACGTCCTGACTTTC
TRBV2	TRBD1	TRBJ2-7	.	CASSDRTGSREQYF	TGTGCCAGCAGTGATCGGACAGGGTCACGAGAGCAGTACTTC
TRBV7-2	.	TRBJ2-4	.	CASSSEPTKNIQYF	TGTGCCAGCAGCTCGGAACCCACCAAAAACATTCAGTACTTC
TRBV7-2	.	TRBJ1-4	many	CASSLAGHSNEKLFF	TGTGCCAGCAGCTTAGCGGGACACTCGAATGAAAAACTGTTTTTT
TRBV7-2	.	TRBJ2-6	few	CASSLTAGANVLTF	TGTGCCAGCAGCTTAACGGCTGGGGCCAACGTCCTGACTTTC
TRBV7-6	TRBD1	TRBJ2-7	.	CASSAGTGFYEQYF	TGTGCCAGCAGCGCCGGGACAGGGTTCTACGAGCAGTACTTC
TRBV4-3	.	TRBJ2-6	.	CASSQDVEGFNVLTF	TGCGCCAGCAGCCAAGATGTGGAGGGCTTCAACGTCCTGACTTTC
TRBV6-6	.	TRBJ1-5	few	CASSYEVNQPQHF	TGTGCCAGCAGTTACGAGGTCAATCAGCCCCAGCATTTT
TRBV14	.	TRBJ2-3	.	CASRVGGSGVYTQYF	TGTGCCAGCAGAGTAGGAGGGTCTGGTGTATATACGCAGTATTTT
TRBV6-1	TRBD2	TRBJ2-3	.	CASSEARTSGRDTQYF	TGTGCCAGCAGTGAAGCGCGGACTAGCGGGAGGGATACGCAGTATTTT
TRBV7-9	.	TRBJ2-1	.	CASSLDYNEQFF	TGTGCCAGCAGCTTAGATTACAATGAGCAGTTCTTC
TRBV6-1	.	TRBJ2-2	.	CASSDQGPLTGELFF	TGTGCCAGCAGTGATCAGGGGCCGCTTACCGGGGAGCTGTTTTTT
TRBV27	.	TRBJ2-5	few	CASSRPGRQETQYF	TGTGCCAGCAGCCGCCCCGGGCGGCAAGAGACCCAGTACTTC
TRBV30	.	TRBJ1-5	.	CAWSVRGDQPQHF	TGTGCCTGGAGTGTACGGGGAGATCAGCCCCAGCATTTT